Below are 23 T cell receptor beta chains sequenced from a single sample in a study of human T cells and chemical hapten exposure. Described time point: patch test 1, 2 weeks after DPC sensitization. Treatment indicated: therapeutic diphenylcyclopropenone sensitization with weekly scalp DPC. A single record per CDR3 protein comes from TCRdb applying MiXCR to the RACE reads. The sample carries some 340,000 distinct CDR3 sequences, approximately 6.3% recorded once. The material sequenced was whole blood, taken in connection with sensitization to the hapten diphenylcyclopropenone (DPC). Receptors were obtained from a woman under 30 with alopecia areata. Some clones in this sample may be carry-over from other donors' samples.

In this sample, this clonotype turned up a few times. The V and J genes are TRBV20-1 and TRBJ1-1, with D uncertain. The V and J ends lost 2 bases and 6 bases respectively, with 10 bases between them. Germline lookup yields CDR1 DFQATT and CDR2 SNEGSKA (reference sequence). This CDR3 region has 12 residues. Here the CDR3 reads CSARPTRAEAFF. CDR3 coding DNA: TGCAGTGCTAGACCGACTCGGGCTGAAGCTTTCTTT.

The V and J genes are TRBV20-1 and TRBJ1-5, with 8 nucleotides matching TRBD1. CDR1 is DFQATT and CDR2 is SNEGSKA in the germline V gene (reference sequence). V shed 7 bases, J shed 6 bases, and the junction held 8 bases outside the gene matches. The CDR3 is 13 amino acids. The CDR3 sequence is CSVVQGATQPQHF. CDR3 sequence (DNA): TGCAGTGTTGTTCAGGGGGCTACTCAGCCCCAGCATTTT.

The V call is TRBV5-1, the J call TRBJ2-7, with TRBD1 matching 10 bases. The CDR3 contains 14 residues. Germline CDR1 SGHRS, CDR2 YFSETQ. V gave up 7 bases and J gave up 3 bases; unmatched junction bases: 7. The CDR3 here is CASGLGQGGYEQYF. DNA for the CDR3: TGCGCCAGCGGGCTCGGACAGGGGGGCTACGAGCAGTACTTC.

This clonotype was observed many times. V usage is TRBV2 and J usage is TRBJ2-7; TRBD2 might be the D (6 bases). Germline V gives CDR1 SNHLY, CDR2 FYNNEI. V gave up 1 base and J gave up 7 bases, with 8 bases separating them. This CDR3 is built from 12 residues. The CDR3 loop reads CASSEEAGEQYF. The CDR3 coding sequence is TGTGCCAGCAGTGAAGAAGCGGGTGAGCAGTACTTC. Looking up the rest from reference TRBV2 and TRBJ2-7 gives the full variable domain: EPEVTQTPSHQVTQMGQEVILRCVPISNHLYFYWYRQILGQKVEFLVSFYNNEISEKSEIFDDQFSVERPDGSNFTLKIRSTKLEDSAMYFCASSEEAGEQYFGPGTRLTVT.

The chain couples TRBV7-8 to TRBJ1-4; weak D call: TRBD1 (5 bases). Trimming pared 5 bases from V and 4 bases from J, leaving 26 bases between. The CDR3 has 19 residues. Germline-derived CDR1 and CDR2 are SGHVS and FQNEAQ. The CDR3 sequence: CASSQTGTPGRMLNEKLFF. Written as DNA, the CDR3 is TGTGCCAGCAGCCAAACCGGGACCCCGGGAAGGATGCTTAATGAAAAACTGTTTTTT.

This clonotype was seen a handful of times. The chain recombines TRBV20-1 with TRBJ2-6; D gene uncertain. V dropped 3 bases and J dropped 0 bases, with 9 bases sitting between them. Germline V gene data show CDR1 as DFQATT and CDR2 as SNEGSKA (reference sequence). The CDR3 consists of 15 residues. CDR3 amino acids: CSASDQSSGANVLTF. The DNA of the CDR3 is TGCAGTGCTAGTGATCAGAGCTCTGGGGCCAACGTCCTGACTTTC.

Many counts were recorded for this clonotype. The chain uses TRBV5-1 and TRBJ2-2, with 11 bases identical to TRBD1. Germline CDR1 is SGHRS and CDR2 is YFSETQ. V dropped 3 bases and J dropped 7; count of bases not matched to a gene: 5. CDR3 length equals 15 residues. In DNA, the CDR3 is TGCGCCAGCAGCTCCCGGACAGGGGGCGGCGGGGAGCTGTTTTTT. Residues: CASSSRTGGGGELFF.

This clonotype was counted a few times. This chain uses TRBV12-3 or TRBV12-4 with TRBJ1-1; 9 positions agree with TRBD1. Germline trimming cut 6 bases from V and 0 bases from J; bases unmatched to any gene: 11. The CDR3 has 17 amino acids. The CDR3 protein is CASSRTGATTMNTEAFF. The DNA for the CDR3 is TGTGCCAGCAGCCGGACAGGGGCGACGACTATGAACACTGAAGCTTTCTTT.

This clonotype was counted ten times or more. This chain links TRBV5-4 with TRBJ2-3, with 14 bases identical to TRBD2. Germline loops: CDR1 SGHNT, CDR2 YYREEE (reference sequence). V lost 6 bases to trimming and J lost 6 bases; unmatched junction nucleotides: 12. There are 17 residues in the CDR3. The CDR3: CASNIDGLAGGWDTQYF. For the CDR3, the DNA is TGTGCCAGCAACATAGACGGACTAGCGGGGGGCTGGGATACGCAGTATTTT.

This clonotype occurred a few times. The DNA for the CDR3 is TGTGCCAGCAGTAAAGGCGGGGGCCTTAACACCGGGGAGCTGTTTTTT. As protein: CASSKGGGLNTGELFF. The chain carries TRBV6-2 or TRBV6-3 and TRBJ2-2; D perhaps matches TRBD2 (7 bases). The CDR3 contains 16 residues. Trimming stripped 5 bases from V and 2 bases from J, with 15 bases between. In germline, CDR1 is MNHEY, CDR2 SVGEGT.

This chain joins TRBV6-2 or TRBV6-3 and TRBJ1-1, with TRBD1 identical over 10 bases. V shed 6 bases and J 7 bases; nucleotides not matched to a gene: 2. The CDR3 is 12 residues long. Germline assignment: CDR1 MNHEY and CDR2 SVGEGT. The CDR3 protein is CASSRDRGEAFF. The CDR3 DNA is TGTGCCAGCAGCCGGGACAGGGGTGAAGCTTTCTTT.

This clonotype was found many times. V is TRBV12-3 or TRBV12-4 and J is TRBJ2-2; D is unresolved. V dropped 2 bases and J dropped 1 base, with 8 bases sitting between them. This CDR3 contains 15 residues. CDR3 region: CASSLPQQNTGELFF. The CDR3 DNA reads TGTGCCAGCAGTTTACCGCAGCAGAACACCGGGGAGCTGTTTTTT.

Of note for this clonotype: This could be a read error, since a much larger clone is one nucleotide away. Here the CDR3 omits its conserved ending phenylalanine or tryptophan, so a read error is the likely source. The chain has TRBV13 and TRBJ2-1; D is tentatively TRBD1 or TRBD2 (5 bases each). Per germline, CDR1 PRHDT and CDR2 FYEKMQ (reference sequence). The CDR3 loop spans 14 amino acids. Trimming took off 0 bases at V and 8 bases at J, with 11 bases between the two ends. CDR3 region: CASSLGGPAHEQFY. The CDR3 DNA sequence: TGTGCCAGCAGCTTAGGGGGACCAGCCCATGAGCAGTTCTAC.

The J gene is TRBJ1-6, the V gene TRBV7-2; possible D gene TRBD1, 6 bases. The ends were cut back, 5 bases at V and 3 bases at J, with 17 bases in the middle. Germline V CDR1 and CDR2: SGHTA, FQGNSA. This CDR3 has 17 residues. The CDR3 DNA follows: TGTGCCAGCAGCCAGATGGACAGCGCATTCTATAATTCACCCCTCCACTTT. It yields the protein CASSQMDSAFYNSPLHF. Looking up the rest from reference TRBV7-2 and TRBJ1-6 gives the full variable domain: GAGVSQSPSNKVTEKGKDVELRCDPISGHTALYWYRQSLGQGLEFLIYFQGNSAPDKSGLPSDRFSAERTGGSVSTLTIQRTQQEDSAVYLCASSQMDSAFYNSPLHFGNGTRLTVT.

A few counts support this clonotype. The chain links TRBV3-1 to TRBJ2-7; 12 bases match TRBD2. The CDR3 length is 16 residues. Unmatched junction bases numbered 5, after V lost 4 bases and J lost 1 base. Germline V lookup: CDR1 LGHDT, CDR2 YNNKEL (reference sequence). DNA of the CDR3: TGTGCCAGCAGCCCGAGGACTAGCGGGGAGTCCTACGAGCAGTACTTC. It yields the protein CASSPRTSGESYEQYF.

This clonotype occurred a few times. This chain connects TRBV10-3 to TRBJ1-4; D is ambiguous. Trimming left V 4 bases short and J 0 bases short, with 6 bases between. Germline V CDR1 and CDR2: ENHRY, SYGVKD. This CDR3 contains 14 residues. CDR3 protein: CAISGTSTNEKLFF. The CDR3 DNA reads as TGTGCCATCAGTGGGACCTCAACTAATGAAAAACTGTTTTTT.

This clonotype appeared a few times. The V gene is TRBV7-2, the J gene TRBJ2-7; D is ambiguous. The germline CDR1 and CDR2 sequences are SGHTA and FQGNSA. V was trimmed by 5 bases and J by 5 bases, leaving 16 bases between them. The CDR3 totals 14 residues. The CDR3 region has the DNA TGTGCCAGCAGCCCGAGGACGGTTCGGGACGAGCAGTACTTC. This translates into CASSPRTVRDEQYF.

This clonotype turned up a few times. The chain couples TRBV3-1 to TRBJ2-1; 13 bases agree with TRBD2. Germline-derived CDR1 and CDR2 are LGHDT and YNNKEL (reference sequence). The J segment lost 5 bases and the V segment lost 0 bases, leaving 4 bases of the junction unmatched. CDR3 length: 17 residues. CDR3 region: CASSQEGLAGVDNEQFF. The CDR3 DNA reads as TGTGCCAGCAGCCAAGAAGGACTAGCGGGGGTTGACAATGAGCAGTTCTTC.

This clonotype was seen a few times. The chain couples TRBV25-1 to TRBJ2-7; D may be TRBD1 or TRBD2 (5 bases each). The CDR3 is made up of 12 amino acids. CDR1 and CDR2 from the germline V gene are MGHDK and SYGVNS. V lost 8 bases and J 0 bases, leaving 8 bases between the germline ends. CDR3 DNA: TGTGCCAGCTGGGACGACTCCTACGAGCAGTACTTC. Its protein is CASWDDSYEQYF.

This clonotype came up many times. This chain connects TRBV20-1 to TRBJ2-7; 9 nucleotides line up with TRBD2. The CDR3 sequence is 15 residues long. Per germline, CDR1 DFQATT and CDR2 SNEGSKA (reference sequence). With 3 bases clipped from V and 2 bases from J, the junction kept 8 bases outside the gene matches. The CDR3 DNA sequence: TGCAGTGCTAGTTCCCCCCAGCGGGGGGCCTACGAGCAGTACTTC. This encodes CSASSPQRGAYEQYF.

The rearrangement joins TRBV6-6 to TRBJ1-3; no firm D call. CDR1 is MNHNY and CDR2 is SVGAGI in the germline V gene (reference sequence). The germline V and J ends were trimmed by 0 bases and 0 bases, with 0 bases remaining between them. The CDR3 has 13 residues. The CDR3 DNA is TGTGCCAGCAGTTACTCCTCTGGAAACACCATATATTTT. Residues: CASSYSSGNTIYF.

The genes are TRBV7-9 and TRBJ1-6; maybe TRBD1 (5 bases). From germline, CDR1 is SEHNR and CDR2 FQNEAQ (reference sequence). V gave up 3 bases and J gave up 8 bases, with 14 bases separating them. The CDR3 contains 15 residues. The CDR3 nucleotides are TGTGCCAGCAGCTTCGGCAGGGCAGCCGATTCACCCCTCCACTTT. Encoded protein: CASSFGRAADSPLHF.

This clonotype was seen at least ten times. CDR3: CASRETVEREAFF. The DNA for the CDR3 is TGTGCCAGCAGAGAGACGGTTGAACGTGAAGCTTTCTTT. The J gene is TRBJ1-1, the V gene TRBV2; D ambiguous. CDR1 is SNHLY and CDR2 is FYNNEI in the germline V gene. Trimming shortened V by 6 bases and J by 7 bases, and 15 bases separated the two germline ends. The CDR3 has 13 amino acids.